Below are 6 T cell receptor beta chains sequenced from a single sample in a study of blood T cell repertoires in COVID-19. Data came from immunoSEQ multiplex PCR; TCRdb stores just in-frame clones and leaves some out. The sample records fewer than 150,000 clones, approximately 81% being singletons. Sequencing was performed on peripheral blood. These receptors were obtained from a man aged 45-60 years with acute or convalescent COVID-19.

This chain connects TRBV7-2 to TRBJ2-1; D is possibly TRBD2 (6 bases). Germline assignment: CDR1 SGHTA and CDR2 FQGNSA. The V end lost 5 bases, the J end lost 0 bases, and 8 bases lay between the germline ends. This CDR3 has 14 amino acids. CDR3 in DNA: TGTGCCAGCAGCCCCGGGAGCTCCTACAATGAGCAGTTCTTC. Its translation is CASSPGSSYNEQFF.

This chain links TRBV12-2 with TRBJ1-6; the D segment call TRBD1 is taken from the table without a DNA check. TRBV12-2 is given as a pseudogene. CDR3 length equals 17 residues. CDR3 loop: CASRLPFDRNLNSPLHF. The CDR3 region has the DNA TGTGCAAGTCGCTTACCCTTTGACAGGAACCTAAATTCACCCCTCCACTTT.

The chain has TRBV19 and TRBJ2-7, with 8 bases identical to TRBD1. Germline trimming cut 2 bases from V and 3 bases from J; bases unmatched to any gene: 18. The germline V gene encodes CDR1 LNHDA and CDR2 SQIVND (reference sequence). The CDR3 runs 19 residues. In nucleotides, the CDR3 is TGTGCCAGTAGTATAAAATACAATCGGGGGCCAGGGGGCTTCTACGAGCAGTACTTC. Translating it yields CASSIKYNRGPGGFYEQYF.

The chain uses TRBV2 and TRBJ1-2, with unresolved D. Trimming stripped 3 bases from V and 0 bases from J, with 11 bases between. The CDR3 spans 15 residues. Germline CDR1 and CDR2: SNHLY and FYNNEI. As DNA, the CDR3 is TGTGCCAGCAGTGAGTGGGCCCCAGCTAACTATGGCTACACCTTC. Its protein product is CASSEWAPANYGYTF.

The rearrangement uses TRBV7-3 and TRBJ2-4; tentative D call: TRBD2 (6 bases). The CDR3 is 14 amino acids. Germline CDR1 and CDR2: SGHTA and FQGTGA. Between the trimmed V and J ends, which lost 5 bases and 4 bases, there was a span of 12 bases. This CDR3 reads CASSPVGGKNIQYF. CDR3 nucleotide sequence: TGTGCCAGCAGCCCGGTTGGGGGGAAAAACATTCAGTACTTC.

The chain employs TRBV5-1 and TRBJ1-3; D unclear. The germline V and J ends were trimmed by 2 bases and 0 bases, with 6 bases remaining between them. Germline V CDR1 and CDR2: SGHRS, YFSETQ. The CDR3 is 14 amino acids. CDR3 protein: CASSFQSSGNTIYF. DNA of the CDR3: TGCGCCAGCAGCTTCCAGTCCTCTGGAAACACCATATATTTT.